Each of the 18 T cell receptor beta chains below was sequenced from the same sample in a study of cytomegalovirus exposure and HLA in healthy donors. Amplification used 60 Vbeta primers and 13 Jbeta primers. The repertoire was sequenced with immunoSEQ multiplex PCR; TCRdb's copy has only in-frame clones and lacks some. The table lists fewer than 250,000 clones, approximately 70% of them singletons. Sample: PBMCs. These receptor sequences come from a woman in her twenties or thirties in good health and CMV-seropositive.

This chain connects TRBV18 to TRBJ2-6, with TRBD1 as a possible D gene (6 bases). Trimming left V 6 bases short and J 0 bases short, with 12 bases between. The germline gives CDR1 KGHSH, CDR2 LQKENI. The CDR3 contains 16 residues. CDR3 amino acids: CASSRTGSSGANVLTF. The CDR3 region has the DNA TGTGCCAGCTCTCGTACAGGGAGCTCTGGGGCCAACGTCCTGACTTTC.

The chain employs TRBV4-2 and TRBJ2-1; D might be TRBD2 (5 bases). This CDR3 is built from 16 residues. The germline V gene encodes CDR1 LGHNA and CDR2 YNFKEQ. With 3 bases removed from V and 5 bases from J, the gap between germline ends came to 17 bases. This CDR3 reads CASSQLVGVSDNEQFF. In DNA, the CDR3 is TGTGCCAGCAGCCAGTTGGTGGGAGTGTCTGACAATGAGCAGTTCTTC.

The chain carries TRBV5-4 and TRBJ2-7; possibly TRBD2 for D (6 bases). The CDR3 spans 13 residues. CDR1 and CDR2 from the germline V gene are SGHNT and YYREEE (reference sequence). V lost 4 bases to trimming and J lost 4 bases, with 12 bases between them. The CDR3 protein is CASSRRETYEQYF. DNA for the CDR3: TGTGCCAGCAGCCGCCGGGAGACATACGAGCAGTACTTC.

The CDR3 loop reads CASSLVAGGPRVTNIQYF. In DNA, the CDR3 is TGCGCCAGCAGCTTGGTAGCGGGAGGGCCGCGGGTAACAAACATTCAGTACTTC. V and J are TRBV5-1 and TRBJ2-4; 11 bases map to TRBD2. Looked up from germline, CDR1 is SGHRS and CDR2 is YFSETQ. The V segment lost 0 bases and the J segment 6 bases; nucleotides outside the gene matches: 11. This CDR3 region has 18 residues.

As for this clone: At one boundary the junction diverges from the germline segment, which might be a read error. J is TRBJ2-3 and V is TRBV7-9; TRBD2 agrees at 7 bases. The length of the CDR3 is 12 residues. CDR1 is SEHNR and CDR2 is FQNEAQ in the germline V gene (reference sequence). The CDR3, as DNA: TGTACCAGCAGCTCCGGGGGGGATACGCAGTATTTT. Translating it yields CTSSSGGDTQYF.

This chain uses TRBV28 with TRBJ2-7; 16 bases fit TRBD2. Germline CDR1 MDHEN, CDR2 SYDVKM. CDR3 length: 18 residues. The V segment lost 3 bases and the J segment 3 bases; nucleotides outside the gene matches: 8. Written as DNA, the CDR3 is TGTGCCAGCAGTTTTGTGGGACTAGCGGGAGGGAAGGGCTACGAGCAGTACTTC. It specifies CASSFVGLAGGKGYEQYF.

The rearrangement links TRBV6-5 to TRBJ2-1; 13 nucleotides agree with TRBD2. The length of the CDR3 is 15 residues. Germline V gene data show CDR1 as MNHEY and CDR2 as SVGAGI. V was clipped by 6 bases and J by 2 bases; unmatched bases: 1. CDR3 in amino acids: CASSGLAGAYNEQFF. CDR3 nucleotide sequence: TGTGCCAGCAGCGGACTAGCGGGAGCCTACAATGAGCAGTTCTTC.

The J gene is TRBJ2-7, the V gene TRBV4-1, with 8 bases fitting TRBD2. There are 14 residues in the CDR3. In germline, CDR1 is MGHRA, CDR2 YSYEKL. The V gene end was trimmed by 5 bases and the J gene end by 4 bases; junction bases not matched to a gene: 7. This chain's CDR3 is CASSFGLAGYEQYF. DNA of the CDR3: TGCGCCAGCAGCTTCGGACTAGCCGGTTACGAGCAGTACTTC.

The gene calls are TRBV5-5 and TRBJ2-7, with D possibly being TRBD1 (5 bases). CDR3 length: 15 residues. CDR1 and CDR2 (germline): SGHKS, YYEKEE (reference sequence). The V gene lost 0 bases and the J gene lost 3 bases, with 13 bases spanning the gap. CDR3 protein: CASSLEQAWYYEQYF. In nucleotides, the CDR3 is TGTGCCAGCAGCTTGGAACAGGCGTGGTACTACGAGCAGTACTTC.

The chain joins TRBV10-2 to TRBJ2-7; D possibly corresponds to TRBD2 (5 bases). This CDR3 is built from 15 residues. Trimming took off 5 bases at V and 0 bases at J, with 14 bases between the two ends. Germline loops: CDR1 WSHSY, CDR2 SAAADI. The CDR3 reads CASSSTRLNSYEQYF. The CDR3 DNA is TGCGCCAGCAGTTCGACTCGACTAAACTCCTACGAGCAGTACTTC.

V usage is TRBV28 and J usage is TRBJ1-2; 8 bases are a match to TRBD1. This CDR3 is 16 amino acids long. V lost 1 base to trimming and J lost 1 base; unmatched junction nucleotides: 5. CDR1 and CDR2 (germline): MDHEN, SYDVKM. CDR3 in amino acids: CASSLSRGRFNYGYTF. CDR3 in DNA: TGTGCCAGCAGTTTATCCAGGGGGCGTTTTAACTATGGCTACACCTTC.

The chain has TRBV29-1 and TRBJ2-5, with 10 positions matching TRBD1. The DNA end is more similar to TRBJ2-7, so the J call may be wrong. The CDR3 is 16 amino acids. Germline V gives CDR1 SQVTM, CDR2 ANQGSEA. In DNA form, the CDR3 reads TGCAGCGTTTCACGGGACAGGGGCCCAAGCTCCTACGAGCAGTACTTC. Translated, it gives CSVSRDRGPSSYEQYF.

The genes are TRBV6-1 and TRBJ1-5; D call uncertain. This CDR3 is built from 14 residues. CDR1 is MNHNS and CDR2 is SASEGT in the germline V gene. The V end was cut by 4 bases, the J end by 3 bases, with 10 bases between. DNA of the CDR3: TGTGCCAGCAGTGGCTGGGCTTACAATCAGCCCCAGCATTTT. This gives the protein CASSGWAYNQPQHF.

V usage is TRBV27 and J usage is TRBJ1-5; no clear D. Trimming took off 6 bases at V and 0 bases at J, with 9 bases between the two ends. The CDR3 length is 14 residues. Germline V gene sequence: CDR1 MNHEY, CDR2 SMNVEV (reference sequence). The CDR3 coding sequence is TGTGCCAGCAGACCGCCAGGTAGCAATCAGCCCCAGCATTTT. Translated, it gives CASRPPGSNQPQHF.

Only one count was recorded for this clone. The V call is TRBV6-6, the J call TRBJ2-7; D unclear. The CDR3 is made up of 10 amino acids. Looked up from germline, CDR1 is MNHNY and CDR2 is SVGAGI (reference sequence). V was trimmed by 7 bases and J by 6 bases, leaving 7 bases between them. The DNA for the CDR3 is TGTGCCAGCACCCTCTGCGAGCAGTACTTC. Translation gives CASTLCEQYF.

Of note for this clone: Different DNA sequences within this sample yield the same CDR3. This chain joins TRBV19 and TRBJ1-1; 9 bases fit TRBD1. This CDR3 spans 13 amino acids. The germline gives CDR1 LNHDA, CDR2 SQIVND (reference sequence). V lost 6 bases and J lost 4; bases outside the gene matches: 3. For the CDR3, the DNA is TGTGCCAGTAGCACGACAGGGGGCACTGAAGCTTTCTTT. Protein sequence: CASSTTGGTEAFF.

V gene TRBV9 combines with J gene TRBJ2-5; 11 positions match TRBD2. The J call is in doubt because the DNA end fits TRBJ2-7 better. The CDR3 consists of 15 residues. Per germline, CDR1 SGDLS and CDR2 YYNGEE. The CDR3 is CASSPTTSGNDEQYF. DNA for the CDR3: TGTGCCAGCAGCCCGACGACTAGCGGGAACGACGAGCAGTACTTC.

The chain's CDR3 is CASSKVRKQANCSGANVLTF. The CDR3 DNA reads TGTGCCAGCAGCAAAGTGAGGAAACAGGCGAACTGCTCTGGGGCCAACGTCCTGACTTTC. The J gene is TRBJ2-6, the V gene TRBV21-1; TRBD1, as called in the table, went unchecked against the DNA. TRBV21-1 is a known pseudogene. CDR3 length: 20 residues.